This T cell receptor (beta chain) was captured by sequencing in a study of molecular identifiers for immune sequencing clone quantification. CDR1 and CDR2 (germline): KGHSH, LQKENI. J was trimmed by 8 bases and V by 3 bases; bases with no gene match: 10. The CDR3 length is 16 residues. When naive CD8 T cells were sorted, they were gated as CD8+CD4-CCR7+CD45RA+. This clonotype was picked up many times. TCRdb re-called the PCR reads with MiXCR, one entry per CDR3 protein. The sample has more than 450,000 distinct CDR3 sequences, 20% to 25% seen once; the top ten hold 0.7% to 0.95%. The receptor comes from a human donor in good health. Some libraries in this study had Jurkat cell RNA spiked in. The chain combines TRBV18 with TRBJ2-4, with 10 bases aligning to TRBD1. The sequenced sample was naive CD8+ T cells from blood, with Jurkat cell RNA spiked in. Documented subset: FACS-sorted CD8+CD4-CCR7+CD45RA+ naive T cells. CDR3 in amino acids: CASSPAPGQGRDIQYF. In nucleotides, the CDR3 is TGTGCCAGCTCACCCGCCCCGGGACAGGGGAGGGACATTCAGTACTTC.